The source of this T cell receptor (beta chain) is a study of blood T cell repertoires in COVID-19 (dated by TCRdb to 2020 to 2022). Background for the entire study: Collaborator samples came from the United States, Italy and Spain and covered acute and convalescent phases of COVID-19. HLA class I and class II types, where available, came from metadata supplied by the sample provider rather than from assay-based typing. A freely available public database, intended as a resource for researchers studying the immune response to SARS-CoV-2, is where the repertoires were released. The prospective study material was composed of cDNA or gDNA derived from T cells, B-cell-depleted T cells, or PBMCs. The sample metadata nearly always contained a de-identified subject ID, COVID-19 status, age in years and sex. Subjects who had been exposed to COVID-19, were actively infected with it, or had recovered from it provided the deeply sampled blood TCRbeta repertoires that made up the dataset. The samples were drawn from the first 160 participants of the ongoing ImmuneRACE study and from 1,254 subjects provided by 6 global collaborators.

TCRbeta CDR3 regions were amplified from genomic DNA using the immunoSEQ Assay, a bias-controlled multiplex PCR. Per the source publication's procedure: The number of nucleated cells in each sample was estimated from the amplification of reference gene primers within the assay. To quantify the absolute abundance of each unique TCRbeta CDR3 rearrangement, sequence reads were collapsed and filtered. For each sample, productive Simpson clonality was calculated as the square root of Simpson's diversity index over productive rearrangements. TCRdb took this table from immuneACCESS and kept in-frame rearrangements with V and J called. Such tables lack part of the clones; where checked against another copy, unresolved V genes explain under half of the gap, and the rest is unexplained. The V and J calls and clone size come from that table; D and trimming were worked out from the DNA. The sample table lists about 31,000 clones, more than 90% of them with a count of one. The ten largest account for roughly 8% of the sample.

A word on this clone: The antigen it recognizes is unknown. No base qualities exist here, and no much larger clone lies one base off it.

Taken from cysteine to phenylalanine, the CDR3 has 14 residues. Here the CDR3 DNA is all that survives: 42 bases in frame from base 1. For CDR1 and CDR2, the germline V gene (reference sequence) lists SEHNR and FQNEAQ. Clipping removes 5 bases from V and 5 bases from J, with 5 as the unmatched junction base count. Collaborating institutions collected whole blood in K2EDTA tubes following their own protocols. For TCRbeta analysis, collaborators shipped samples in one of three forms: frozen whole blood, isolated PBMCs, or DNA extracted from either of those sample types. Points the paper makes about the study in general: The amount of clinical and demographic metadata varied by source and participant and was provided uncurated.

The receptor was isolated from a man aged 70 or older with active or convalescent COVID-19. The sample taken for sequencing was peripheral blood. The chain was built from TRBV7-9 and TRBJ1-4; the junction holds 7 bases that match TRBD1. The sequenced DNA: TGTGCCAGCAGCCCACAGACAGGGAATGAAAAACTGTTTTTT. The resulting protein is CASSPQTGNEKLFF.